What follows are 16 T cell receptor beta chains derived from one specimen sequenced in a study of cytomegalovirus exposure and HLA in healthy donors. Generated by immunoSEQ multiplex PCR, the TCRdb table keeps only in-frame clones and is missing some. This sample has about 330,000 clones, with roughly 87% found just once. Sequenced: PBMCs. These receptors were obtained from a woman in her 30s in good health and CMV-seropositive.

The chain combines TRBV9 with TRBJ2-1, with 9 bases fitting TRBD2. Germline CDR1 SGDLS, CDR2 YYNGEE. V gave up 4 bases and J gave up 3 bases; unmatched junction bases: 11. There are 17 residues in the CDR3. CDR3 sequence (DNA): TGTGCCAGCAGCCATGACTCGCGGGAGGGCTTCTACAATGAGCAGTTCTTC. Translating gives CASSHDSREGFYNEQFF. The entire variable domain, with the rest obtained from reference TRBV9 and TRBJ2-1, is as follows: DSGVTQTPKHLITATGQRVTLRCSPRSGDLSVYWYQQSLDQGLQFLIQYYNGEERAKGNILERFSAQQFPDLHSELNLSSLELGDSALYFCASSHDSREGFYNEQFFGPGTRLTVL.

The J gene is TRBJ1-5, the V gene TRBV28, with D possibly matching TRBD1 (5 bases). In germline, CDR1 is MDHEN, CDR2 SYDVKM. V was clipped by 3 bases and J by 2 bases, with 11 bases between them. CDR3 length: 15 residues. This CDR3 reads CASSFDGGGNQPQHF. CDR3 nucleotide sequence: TGTGCCAGCAGTTTCGATGGGGGAGGCAATCAGCCCCAGCATTTT.

In its sample, this clone was seen a few times. The V and J genes are TRBV10-1 and TRBJ1-1; D remains unclear. V lost 0 bases to trimming and J lost 10 bases, with 12 bases between them. The CDR3 runs to 13 residues. The germline gives CDR1 WNHNN, CDR2 SYGVQD (reference sequence). CDR3 nucleotides: TGCGCCAGCAGTGAGTCGAGTATGCGTATAGCTTTCTTT. Its protein product is CASSESSMRIAFF.

The V gene is TRBV5-1, the J gene TRBJ1-1; no firm D call. CDR1 is SGHRS and CDR2 is YFSETQ in the germline V gene. CDR3 length: 13 residues. V was trimmed by 5 bases and J by 11 bases, leaving 19 bases between them. This chain's CDR3 is CASSFGELRGAFF. The CDR3 nucleotides are TGCGCCAGCAGTTTTGGGGAGCTTCGGGGTGCTTTCTTT.

This clone has just a few counts. This chain uses TRBV4-3 with TRBJ2-2, with 10 bases that match TRBD2. The V gene end was trimmed by 3 bases and the J gene end by 5 bases; junction bases not matched to a gene: 3. Looked up from germline, CDR1 is LGHNA and CDR2 is YSLEER. The CDR3 extends over 15 amino acids. CDR3 protein: CASSQLAGETGELFF. CDR3 DNA sequence: TGCGCCAGCAGCCAGCTAGCGGGGGAAACCGGGGAGCTGTTTTTT.

The chain recombines TRBV7-8 with TRBJ1-1; perhaps TRBD1 as D (5 bases). Germline V CDR1 and CDR2: SGHVS, FQNEAQ. The CDR3 runs 15 residues. The V end lost 0 bases, the J end lost 5 bases, and 13 bases lay between the germline ends. Here the CDR3 reads CASSLAMGPRTEAFF. CDR3 nucleotide sequence: TGTGCCAGCAGCTTAGCGATGGGGCCGAGGACTGAAGCTTTCTTT.

The CDR3 DNA is TGTGCCAGCAGTGAAGACCAGGGCAGGGGAGAGACCCAGTACTTC. Translating it yields CASSEDQGRGETQYF. The rearrangement links TRBV6-1 to TRBJ2-5; D is perhaps TRBD1 (6 bases). V was clipped by 1 base and J by 4 bases, with 13 bases between them. The CDR3 loop spans 15 amino acids. Looked up from germline, CDR1 is MNHNS and CDR2 is SASEGT.

V is TRBV21-1 and J is TRBJ1-1; the D segment call TRBD1 is taken from the table without a DNA check. TRBV21-1 is reported as a pseudogene. The CDR3 contains 14 residues. CDR3 sequence reads: CASTRGVKNTEAFF. CDR3 in DNA: TGTGCCAGCACTAGGGGCGTGAAGAACACTGAAGCTTTCTTT.

This clone was observed a handful of times. The CDR3 protein is CATRRQGSNYGYTF. CDR3 in DNA: TGTGCCACCAGGCGACAGGGGAGTAACTATGGCTACACCTTC. The chain joins TRBV15 to TRBJ1-2, with TRBD1 identical over 8 bases. CDR3 size: 14 residues. Losses at the gene ends were 6 bases for V and 1 base for J; bases not matched to a gene: 4. The germline gives CDR1 LNHNV, CDR2 YYDKDF (reference sequence).

The CDR3 loop is CASSPWTGMGYTF. The CDR3 DNA follows: TGTGCCAGCAGTCCCTGGACAGGGATGGGCTACACCTTC. The genes are TRBV27 and TRBJ1-2; TRBD1 agrees at 8 bases. The CDR3 runs 13 residues. V shed 5 bases and J 8 bases; nucleotides not matched to a gene: 7. Germline V CDR1 and CDR2: MNHEY, SMNVEV (reference sequence).

This clone was detected only once. This chain uses TRBV4-2 with TRBJ2-7, with 7 bases that match TRBD1. Germline V lookup: CDR1 LGHNA, CDR2 YNFKEQ. Unmatched junction bases numbered 6, after V lost 1 base and J lost 6 bases. This CDR3 contains 14 residues. The CDR3 reads CASSQAQGVGEQYF. As DNA, the CDR3 is TGTGCCAGCAGCCAAGCCCAGGGGGTAGGCGAGCAGTACTTC.

V and J are TRBV7-3 and TRBJ2-1; TRBD1 or TRBD2 may be the D gene (6 bases each). V lost 5 bases to trimming and J lost 4 bases, with 15 bases between them. The CDR3 is 15 amino acids. CDR1 and CDR2 from the germline V gene are SGHTA and FQGTGA. The CDR3 coding sequence is TGTGCCAGCAGCCCGGAGGGGGGTTCATACAATGAGCAGTTCTTC. Translation: CASSPEGGSYNEQFF. Full variable domain (rest looked up from reference TRBV7-3 and TRBJ2-1): GAGVSQTPSNKVTEKGKYVELRCDPISGHTALYWYRQSLGQGPEFLIYFQGTGAADDSGLPNDRFFAVRPEGSVSTLKIQRTERGDSAVYLCASSPEGGSYNEQFFGPGTRLTVL.

The chain joins TRBV7-7 to TRBJ2-7, with 11 bases fitting TRBD2. Germline V gives CDR1 SSHAT, CDR2 FNYEAQ (reference sequence). The CDR3 has 14 residues. With V trimmed by 5 bases and J by 3 bases, 3 bases remained unmatched. DNA for the CDR3: TGTGCCAGCAGCCCGGGACTAGCGGTCTACGAGCAGTACTTC. Protein: CASSPGLAVYEQYF.

The rearrangement uses TRBV6-5 and TRBJ2-2; TRBD2 matches at 11 bases. With V trimmed by 7 bases and J by 7 bases, 5 bases remained unmatched. The CDR3 is made up of 14 amino acids. Germline values: CDR1 MNHEY, CDR2 SVGAGI. For the CDR3, the DNA is TGTGCCAGCAAGACTAGCGGGAAAGTCGGGGAGCTGTTTTTT. This encodes CASKTSGKVGELFF.

The rearrangement joins TRBV6-1 to TRBJ2-3; 13 nucleotides line up with TRBD2. The J segment lost 3 bases and the V segment lost 7 bases, leaving 4 bases of the junction unmatched. The CDR3 consists of 15 residues. In germline, CDR1 is MNHNS, CDR2 SASEGT. CDR3 bases: TGTGCCAGCAAACCGGGACTAGCGGGAACAGATACGCAGTATTTT. The encoded protein is CASKPGLAGTDTQYF.

V usage is TRBV29-1 and J usage is TRBJ2-5, with D tentatively TRBD1 or TRBD2 (5 bases each). This CDR3 spans 15 amino acids. In germline, CDR1 is SQVTM, CDR2 ANQGSEA. Trimming cost V 6 bases and J 0 bases, with 17 bases left between them. The chain's CDR3 is CSVAFGTFYQETQYF. The CDR3 region has the DNA TGCAGCGTCGCTTTCGGGACCTTCTACCAAGAGACCCAGTACTTC.